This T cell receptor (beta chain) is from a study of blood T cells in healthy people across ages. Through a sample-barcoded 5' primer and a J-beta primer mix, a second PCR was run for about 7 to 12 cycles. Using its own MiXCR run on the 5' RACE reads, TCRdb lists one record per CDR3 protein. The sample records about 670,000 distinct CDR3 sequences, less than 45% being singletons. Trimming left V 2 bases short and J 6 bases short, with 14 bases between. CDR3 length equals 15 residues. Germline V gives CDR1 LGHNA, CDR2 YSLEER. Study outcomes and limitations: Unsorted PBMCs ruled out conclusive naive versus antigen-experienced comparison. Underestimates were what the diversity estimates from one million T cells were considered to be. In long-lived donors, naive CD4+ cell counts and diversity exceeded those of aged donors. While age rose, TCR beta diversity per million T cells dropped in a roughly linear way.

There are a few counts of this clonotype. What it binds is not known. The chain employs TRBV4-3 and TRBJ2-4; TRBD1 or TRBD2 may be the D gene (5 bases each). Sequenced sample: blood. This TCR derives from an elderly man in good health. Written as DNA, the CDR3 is TGCGCCAGCAGCCAAAGTCATGGGGCGGGAAACATTCAGTACTTC. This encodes CASSQSHGAGNIQYF.